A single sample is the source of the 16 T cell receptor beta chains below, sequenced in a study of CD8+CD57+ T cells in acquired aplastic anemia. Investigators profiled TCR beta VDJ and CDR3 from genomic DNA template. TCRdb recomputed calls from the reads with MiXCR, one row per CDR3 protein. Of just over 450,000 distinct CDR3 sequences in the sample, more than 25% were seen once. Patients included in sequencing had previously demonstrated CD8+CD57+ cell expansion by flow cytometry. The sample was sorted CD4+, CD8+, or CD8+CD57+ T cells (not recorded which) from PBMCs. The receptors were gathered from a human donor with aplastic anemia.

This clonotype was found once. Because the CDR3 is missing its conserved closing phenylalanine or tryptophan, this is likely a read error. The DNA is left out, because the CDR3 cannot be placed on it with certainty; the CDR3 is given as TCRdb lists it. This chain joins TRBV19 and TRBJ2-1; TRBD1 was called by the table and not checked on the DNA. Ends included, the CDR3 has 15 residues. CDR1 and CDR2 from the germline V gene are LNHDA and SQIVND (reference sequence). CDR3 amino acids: CASSSQVSTGSGPFL.

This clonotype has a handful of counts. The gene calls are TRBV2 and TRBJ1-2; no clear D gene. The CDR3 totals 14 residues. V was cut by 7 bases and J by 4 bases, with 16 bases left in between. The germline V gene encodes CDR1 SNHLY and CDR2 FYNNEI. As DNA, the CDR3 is TGTGCCAGCAAAAACCTCAATCTAGGCTATGGCTACACCTTC. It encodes CASKNLNLGYGYTF.

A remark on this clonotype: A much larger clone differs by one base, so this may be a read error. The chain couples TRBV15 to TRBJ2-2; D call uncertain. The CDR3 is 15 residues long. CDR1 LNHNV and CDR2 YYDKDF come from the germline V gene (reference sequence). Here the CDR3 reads CATSGDAANTGELFF. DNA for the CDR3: TGTGCCACCAGCGGAGATGCGGCGAACACCGGGGAGCTGTTTTTT.

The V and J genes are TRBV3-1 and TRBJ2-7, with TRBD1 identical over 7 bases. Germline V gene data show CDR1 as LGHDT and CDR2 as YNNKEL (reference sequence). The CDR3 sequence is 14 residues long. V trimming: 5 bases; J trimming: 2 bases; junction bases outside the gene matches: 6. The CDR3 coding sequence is TGTGCCAGCAGCTACGGGGACAGCCCCTACGAGCAGTACTTC. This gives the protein CASSYGDSPYEQYF.

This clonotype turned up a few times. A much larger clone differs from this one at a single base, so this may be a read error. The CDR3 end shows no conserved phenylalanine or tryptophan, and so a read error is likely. The CDR3 region is CASSDSNYGYTL. The CDR3 nucleotides read TGTGCCAGCAGCGACAGTAACTATGGCTACACCCTC. The rearrangement joins TRBV9 to TRBJ1-2, with D unresolved. Trimming removed 3 bases at V and 1 base at J, with 4 bases between. Looked up from germline, CDR1 is SGDLS and CDR2 is YYNGEE. The CDR3 extends over 12 amino acids.

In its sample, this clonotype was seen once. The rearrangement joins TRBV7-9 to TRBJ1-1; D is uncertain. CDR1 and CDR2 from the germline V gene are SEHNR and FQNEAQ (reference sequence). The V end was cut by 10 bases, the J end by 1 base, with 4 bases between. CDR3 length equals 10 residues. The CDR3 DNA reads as TGTGCCACCCAGAACACTGAAGCTTTCTTT. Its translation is CATQNTEAFF. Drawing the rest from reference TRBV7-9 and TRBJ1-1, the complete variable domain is DTGVSQNPRHKITKRGQNVTFRCDPISEHNRLYWYRQTLGQGPEFLTYFQNEAQLEKSRLLSDRFSAERPKGSFSTLEIQRTEQGDSAMYLCATQNTEAFFGQGTRLTVV.

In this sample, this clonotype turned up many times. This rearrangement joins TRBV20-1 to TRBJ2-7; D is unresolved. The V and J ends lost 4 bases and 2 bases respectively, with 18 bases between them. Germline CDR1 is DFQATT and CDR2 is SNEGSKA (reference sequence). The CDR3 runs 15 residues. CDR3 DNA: TGCAGTGCTATCCCGGGCCATCGTAGGGCCTACGAGCAGTACTTC. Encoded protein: CSAIPGHRRAYEQYF.

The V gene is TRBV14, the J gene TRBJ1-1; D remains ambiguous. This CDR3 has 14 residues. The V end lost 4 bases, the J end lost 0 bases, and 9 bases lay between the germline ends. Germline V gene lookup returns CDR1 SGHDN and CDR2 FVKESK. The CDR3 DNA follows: TGTGCCAGCAGCCCATTCGGCATGAACACTGAAGCTTTCTTT. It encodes CASSPFGMNTEAFF.

Here the CDR3 reads CASSGRGQGASGNTIYF. In DNA form, the CDR3 reads TGTGCCAGCAGTGGCCGGGGACAGGGGGCCTCTGGAAACACCATATATTTT. This rearrangement joins TRBV25-1 to TRBJ1-3; TRBD1 matches 12 bases. Germline V gene data show CDR1 as MGHDK and CDR2 as SYGVNS. The length of the CDR3 is 17 residues. J lost 0 bases, V lost 4 bases, and 4 bases had no gene match. The full variable domain, in which reference TRBV25-1 and TRBJ1-3 provide the parts outside the CDR3, is EADIYQTPRYLVIGTGKKITLECSQTMGHDKMYWYQQDPGMELHLIHYSYGVNSTEKGDLSSESTVSRIRTEHFPLTLESARPSHTSQYLCASSGRGQGASGNTIYFGEGSWLTVV.

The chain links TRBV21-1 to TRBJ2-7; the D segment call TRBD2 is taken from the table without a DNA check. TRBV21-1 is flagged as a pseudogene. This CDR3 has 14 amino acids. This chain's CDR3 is CASSGRGVLYEQYF. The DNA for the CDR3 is TGTGCCAGCAGCGGGCGGGGGGTTCTCTACGAGCAGTACTTC.

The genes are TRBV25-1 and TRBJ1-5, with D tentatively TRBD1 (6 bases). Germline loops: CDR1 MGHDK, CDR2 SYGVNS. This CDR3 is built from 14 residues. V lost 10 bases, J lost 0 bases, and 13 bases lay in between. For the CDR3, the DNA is TGTGCCATCAGCGGGACATTTAGCAATCAGCCCCAGCATTTT. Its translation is CAISGTFSNQPQHF.

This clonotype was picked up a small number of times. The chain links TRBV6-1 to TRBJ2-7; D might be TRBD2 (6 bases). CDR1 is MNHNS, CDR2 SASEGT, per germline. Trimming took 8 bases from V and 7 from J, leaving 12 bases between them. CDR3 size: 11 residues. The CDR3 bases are TGTGCCAGCGGGCTCGGGGGAGAGCAGTACTTC. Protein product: CASGLGGEQYF.

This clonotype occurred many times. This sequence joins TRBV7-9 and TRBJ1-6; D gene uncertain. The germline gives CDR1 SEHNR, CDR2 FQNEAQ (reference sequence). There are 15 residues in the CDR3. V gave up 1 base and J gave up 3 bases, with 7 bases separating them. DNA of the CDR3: TGTGCCAGCAGCTTAGAGACGGTCTATAATTCACCCCTCCACTTT. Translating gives CASSLETVYNSPLHF.

The CDR3 DNA sequence: TGTGCCAGCAGCTTAGGATTAAGCCGCGGCACTGAAGCTTTCTTT. This sequence encodes CASSLGLSRGTEAFF. This sequence joins TRBV7-8 and TRBJ1-1; the D is unclear. Germline V gene sequence: CDR1 SGHVS, CDR2 FQNEAQ. V was cut by 1 base and J by 4 bases, with 13 bases left in between. The CDR3 extends over 15 amino acids. Supplemented by reference TRBV7-8 and TRBJ1-1, the full variable domain reads GAGVSQSPRYKVAKRGQDVALRCDPISGHVSLFWYQQALGQGPEFLTYFQNEAQLDKSGLPSDRFFAERPEGSVSTLKIQRTQQEDSAVYLCASSLGLSRGTEAFFGQGTRLTVV.

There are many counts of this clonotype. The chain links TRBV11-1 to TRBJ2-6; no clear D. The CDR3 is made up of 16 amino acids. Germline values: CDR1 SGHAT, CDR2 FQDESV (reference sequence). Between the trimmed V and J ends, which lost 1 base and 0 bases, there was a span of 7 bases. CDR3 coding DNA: TGTGCCAGCAGCTTAGTGGCCGGCTCTGGGGCCAACGTCCTGACTTTC. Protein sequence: CASSLVAGSGANVLTF. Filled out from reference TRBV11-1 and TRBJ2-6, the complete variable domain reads EAEVAQSPRYKITEKSQAVAFWCDPISGHATLYWYRQILGQGPELLVQFQDESVVDDSQLPKDRFSAERLKGVDSTLKIQPAELGDSAMYLCASSLVAGSGANVLTFGAGSRLTVL.

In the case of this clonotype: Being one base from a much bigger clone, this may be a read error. The CDR3 loop reads CASSQANTEAFF. CDR3 DNA sequence: TGTGCCAGCAGCCAAGCGAACACTGAAGCTTTCTTT. The chain combines TRBV7-9 with TRBJ1-1; no definite D call. V was shortened by 5 bases and J by 1 base, with 5 bases between the two germline ends. The CDR3 has 12 residues. Germline CDR1 and CDR2: SEHNR and FQNEAQ (reference sequence).